Listed here are 11 T cell receptor beta chains from one sample, sequenced in a study of blood T cell repertoires in COVID-19. This table comes from immunoSEQ multiplex PCR, and its TCRdb copy is limited to in-frame clones, with some not included. Of approximately 220,000 clones listed, over 75% are singletons. The sample taken for sequencing was PBMCs or T cells enriched from blood (not recorded which). These receptor sequences come from a woman aged 18-29 years in a cohort exposed to, infected with or recovered from COVID-19 (not recorded which).

J is TRBJ2-1 and V is TRBV5-8; D not resolved. The V gene's germline CDR1 is SGHTS and CDR2 YDEGEE. Trimming took off 2 bases at V and 8 bases at J, with 8 bases between the two ends. There are 12 residues in the CDR3. The CDR3 nucleotides are TGTGCCAGCAGCTTATGGAGTCATGAGCAGTTCTTC. Translating it yields CASSLWSHEQFF.

V gene TRBV20-1 combines with J gene TRBJ1-2, with 8 bases matching TRBD1. J lost 8 bases, V lost 6 bases, and 5 bases had no gene match. The length of the CDR3 is 11 residues. Germline-derived CDR1 and CDR2 are DFQATT and SNEGSKA (reference sequence). The CDR3 region has the DNA TGCAGTGCACCTCGGACAGGGGGCTACACCTTC. Protein sequence: CSAPRTGGYTF.

This clone was recorded once. CDR3 coding DNA: TGTGCCAGCAGCGGATTCCGGACAGGGGAAATTTACTACGAGCAGTACTTC. Translated, it gives CASSGFRTGEIYYEQYF. The chain employs TRBV11-3 and TRBJ2-7; 9 bases fit TRBD1. The CDR3 runs 17 residues. The junction had 14 bases not matched to a gene; V was cut back by 5 bases and J by 3 bases. The V gene's germline CDR1 is SGHNT and CDR2 YENEEA.

Only a few counts were recorded for this clone. This chain uses TRBV19 with TRBJ2-1; 7 bases fit TRBD2. The CDR3 spans 16 residues. Germline CDR1 and CDR2: LNHDA and SQIVND (reference sequence). Losses at the gene ends were 3 bases for V and 0 bases for J; bases not matched to a gene: 5. The CDR3 spells CASSIRGSSSYNEQFF. The DNA of the CDR3 is TGTGCCAGTAGTATTCGCGGGAGTAGCTCCTACAATGAGCAGTTCTTC.

The rearrangement joins TRBV19 to TRBJ1-5; unclear D gene. Germline V lookup: CDR1 LNHDA, CDR2 SQIVND (reference sequence). The length of the CDR3 is 16 residues. Trimming removed 5 bases from V and 1 base from J, with 15 bases in between. This CDR3 reads CASSPYSTESNQPQHF. The CDR3 DNA is TGTGCCAGTAGTCCCTATTCGACGGAGAGCAATCAGCCCCAGCATTTT. Looking up the rest from reference TRBV19 and TRBJ1-5 gives the full variable domain: DGGITQSPKYLFRKEGQNVTLSCEQNLNHDAMYWYRQDPGQGLRLIYYSQIVNDFQKGDIAEGYSVSREKKESFPLTVTSAQKNPTAFYLCASSPYSTESNQPQHFGDGTRLSIL.

Here the CDR3 DNA reads TGTGCCAGTCGGGACAGGGCGGACACCGGGGAGCTGTTTTTT. As protein: CASRDRADTGELFF. The V and J genes are TRBV19 and TRBJ2-2, with 9 nucleotides matching TRBD1. V trimming: 8 bases; J trimming: 3 bases; junction bases outside the gene matches: 4. Germline V gene data show CDR1 as LNHDA and CDR2 as SQIVND (reference sequence). This CDR3 spans 14 amino acids.

The rearrangement joins TRBV6-5 to TRBJ2-3; tentatively, D is TRBD2 (5 bases). Germline V gene lookup returns CDR1 MNHEY and CDR2 SVGAGI. V dropped 7 bases and J dropped 5 bases, with 16 bases sitting between them. There are 14 residues in the CDR3. CDR3 sequence: CASTSGFGEDTQYF. CDR3 DNA sequence: TGTGCCAGCACTTCGGGGTTTGGGGAAGATACGCAGTATTTT.

The chain has TRBV5-3 and TRBJ1-3; possible D gene TRBD1, 5 bases. TRBV5-3 is an open reading frame whose function is uncertain. Trimming took 4 bases from V and 1 from J, leaving 9 bases between them. This CDR3 has 14 amino acids. The CDR3 region has the DNA TGTGCCAGAAGCCACGACAGATCTGGAAACACCATATATTTT. This gives the protein CARSHDRSGNTIYF.

CDR3 in DNA: TGTGCCAGCAGGGACCGGACAGGGCAGGGGGAGACCCAGTACTTC. This codes for CASRDRTGQGETQYF. This rearrangement joins TRBV27 to TRBJ2-5; 8 nucleotides match TRBD1. The CDR3 covers 15 residues. J lost 5 bases, V lost 6 bases, and 11 bases had no gene match. Germline CDR1 reads MNHEY; CDR2 reads SMNVEV (reference sequence).

At least ten counts were recorded for this clone. This CDR3 is also generated by other DNA sequences in the sample. The V and J genes are TRBV9 and TRBJ2-2; no clear D gene. V lost 2 bases and J 5 bases, leaving 7 bases between the germline ends. The germline gives CDR1 SGDLS, CDR2 YYNGEE. The CDR3 has 13 amino acids. DNA for the CDR3: TGTGCCAGCAGCGTTGCAGGAACCGGGGAGCTGTTTTTT. It codes for CASSVAGTGELFF. Variable domain in full (rest from reference TRBV9 and TRBJ2-2): DSGVTQTPKHLITATGQRVTLRCSPRSGDLSVYWYQQSLDQGLQFLIQYYNGEERAKGNILERFSAQQFPDLHSELNLSSLELGDSALYFCASSVAGTGELFFGEGSRLTVL.

The V call is TRBV2, the J call TRBJ2-1; 10 positions match TRBD2. Germline V lookup: CDR1 SNHLY, CDR2 FYNNEI. Trimming cost V 7 bases and J 7 bases; bases outside gene matches: 7. The CDR3 spans 14 residues. The CDR3 DNA is TGTGCCAGCAATCCCAGCGGGGGGGGGAATGAGCAGTTCTTC. It codes for CASNPSGGGNEQFF.